Presented here are 15 T cell receptor beta chains from one specimen sequenced in a study of response to subunit inactivated influenza vaccine (dated 2018 in TCRdb). The library was made by RT-PCR. Instrument on record: Illumina HiSeq 2500. The public reads were run again by TCRdb, first through fastp at Q25 and then through MiXCR, and only productive beta chains were kept. CDR3 protein duplicates are merged, each entry listing the most common genes and DNA. Recorded for this sample are around 710,000 distinct CDR3 sequences; approximately 14% of them occurred a single time. Together, the top ten hold less than 9% of the sample. Source: PBMCs from blood, taken about 14 days before vaccination. Receptors were obtained from a man aged 50-60 years who received an inactivated influenza vaccine. Donor details come from another sample of the same person, matched by shared clones.

The chain links TRBV24-1 to TRBJ2-2; a weak D match, TRBD1 (6 bases). Trimming cost V 4 bases and J 2 bases, with 13 bases left between them. This CDR3 contains 16 residues. CDR1 is KGHDR and CDR2 is SFDVKD in the germline V gene. The CDR3 nucleotides are TGTGCCACCAGTGAGACGGGACACCTTAACACCGGGGAGCTGTTTTTT. This gives the protein CATSETGHLNTGELFF.

The V and J genes are TRBV6-2 or TRBV6-3 and TRBJ2-4; possibly TRBD1 or TRBD2 for D (6 bases each). This CDR3 region has 14 residues. Germline V gene sequence: CDR1 MNHEY, CDR2 SVGEGT. V was clipped by 5 bases and J by 6 bases, with 14 bases between them. The CDR3 DNA is TGTGCCAGCAGTGCCGCAGGGGACTTAAACATTCAGTACTTC. This gives the protein CASSAAGDLNIQYF.

This clonotype was counted between two and nine times. The CDR3 here is CSARDVGLGSQQHF. The CDR3 nucleotides are TGCAGTGCTAGAGATGTAGGGCTAGGTTCCCAGCAGCATTTT. J is TRBJ1-5 and V is TRBV20-1; D gene unclear. The V gene's germline CDR1 is DFQATT and CDR2 SNEGSKA (reference sequence). This CDR3 has 14 residues. With 0 bases removed from V and 13 bases from J, the gap between germline ends came to 19 bases.

In this sample, this clonotype turned up many times. The chain is built from TRBV9 and TRBJ2-1; 13 bases are a match to TRBD2. Looked up from germline, CDR1 is SGDLS and CDR2 is YYNGEE. The CDR3 has 16 amino acids. V dropped 3 bases and J dropped 6; count of bases not matched to a gene: 6. CDR3: CASSAPGLAGTNEQFF. The CDR3 DNA reads TGTGCCAGCAGCGCGCCGGGACTAGCGGGAACCAATGAGCAGTTCTTC.

This rearrangement joins TRBV9 to TRBJ2-2; 8 nucleotides match TRBD1. V shed 1 base and J 3 bases; nucleotides not matched to a gene: 2. Germline V gene data show CDR1 as SGDLS and CDR2 as YYNGEE. The CDR3 runs to 15 residues. Here the CDR3 reads CASSVTGGYTGELFF. The DNA of the CDR3 is TGTGCCAGCAGCGTAACAGGGGGATACACCGGGGAGCTGTTTTTT.

This clonotype was counted only a few times. The CDR3 DNA sequence: TGTGCCAGCAAGCCGGGACTAGCGGACGAGCAGTACTTC. Translating it yields CASKPGLADEQYF. The chain couples TRBV6-2 or TRBV6-3 to TRBJ2-7, with TRBD2 matching over 11 bases. The V segment lost 7 bases and the J segment 5 bases; nucleotides outside the gene matches: 4. The CDR3 loop spans 13 amino acids. The germline CDR1 and CDR2 sequences are MNHEY and SVGEGT.

The table lists this clonotype with a few counts. The chain joins TRBV28 to TRBJ2-1; 12 bases line up with TRBD2. This CDR3 comprises 17 residues. The junction had 8 bases not matched to a gene; V was cut back by 5 bases and J by 3 bases. Germline V gives CDR1 MDHEN, CDR2 SYDVKM. The CDR3 reads CASSPETSGGLYNEQFF. CDR3 sequence (DNA): TGTGCCAGCAGTCCCGAGACTAGCGGGGGACTCTACAATGAGCAGTTCTTC.

The chain has TRBV10-2 and TRBJ2-5, with 11 bases that match TRBD2. CDR3 length: 16 residues. Germline CDR1 reads WSHSY; CDR2 reads SAAADI. V was clipped by 6 bases and J by 0 bases; unmatched bases: 6. CDR3 in amino acids: CASSTRLAGNQETQYF. CDR3 nucleotide sequence: TGCGCCAGCAGCACCCGACTAGCGGGGAACCAAGAGACCCAGTACTTC.

Only a few counts were recorded for this clonotype. The chain has TRBV25-1 and TRBJ2-2; D is uncertain. The CDR3 totals 12 residues. V lost 6 bases and J lost 4, with 6 bases in between. The germline V gene has CDR1 MGHDK and CDR2 SYGVNS. The CDR3 sequence: CASRKATGELFF. The CDR3 nucleotides read TGTGCCAGCAGGAAGGCCACCGGGGAGCTGTTTTTT.

Ten or more counts support this clonotype. The chain couples TRBV7-9 to TRBJ2-2; possibly TRBD1 or TRBD2 for D (5 bases each). The CDR3 length is 15 residues. V lost 3 bases, J lost 1 base, and 9 bases lay in between. Per germline, CDR1 SEHNR and CDR2 FQNEAQ (reference sequence). CDR3 bases: TGTGCCAGCAGCTTGGGACCGCAGAACACCGGGGAGCTGTTTTTT. Translated, it gives CASSLGPQNTGELFF.

Only a few counts were recorded for this clonotype. The chain has TRBV25-1 and TRBJ2-7, with TRBD2 matching over 7 bases. J gave up 6 bases and V 10 bases, and 12 bases lay outside the gene matches. This CDR3 contains 13 residues. Germline V gives CDR1 MGHDK, CDR2 SYGVNS. CDR3 coding DNA: TGTGCCACCGTAACTAGCGCGGGTCGCGAGCAGTACTTC. It translates to CATVTSAGREQYF.

This chain joins TRBV15 and TRBJ1-2; possibly TRBD1 for D (6 bases). V gave up 0 bases and J gave up 7 bases, with 15 bases separating them. The CDR3 runs to 15 residues. From germline, CDR1 is LNHNV and CDR2 YYDKDF (reference sequence). DNA for the CDR3: TGTGCCACCAGCAGAGATCGGGGGGCGCTTGGTGGCTACACCTTC. It is translated as CATSRDRGALGGYTF.

This clonotype appeared many times. The V and J genes are TRBV7-8 and TRBJ2-5; TRBD2 matches at 8 bases. Germline CDR1 and CDR2: SGHVS and FQNEAQ. The CDR3 runs to 19 residues. With 1 base clipped from V and 0 bases from J, the junction kept 13 bases outside the gene matches. The chain's CDR3 is CASSLGRLAGVINQETQYF. The CDR3 region has the DNA TGTGCCAGCAGCTTAGGGAGGCTAGCGGGCGTTATCAACCAAGAGACCCAGTACTTC.

This clonotype was found a few times. The CDR3 bases are TGTGCCAGCAGTTACCCCCGACTCACAGATACGCAGTATTTT. This encodes CASSYPRLTDTQYF. This chain joins TRBV6-2 or TRBV6-3 and TRBJ2-3, with unresolved D. Germline CDR1 reads MNHEY; CDR2 reads SVGEGT. V dropped 2 bases and J dropped 2 bases, with 8 bases sitting between them. The CDR3 has 14 residues.

This clonotype turned up a few times. The rearrangement uses TRBV7-2 and TRBJ2-5; either TRBD1 or TRBD2 may fit D (5 bases each). Trimming pared 1 base from V and 5 bases from J, leaving 14 bases between. The CDR3 sequence is 15 residues long. Germline V CDR1 and CDR2: SGHTA, FQGNSA. Written as DNA, the CDR3 is TGTGCCAGCAGCTTAGGGGGGACGGGAATGGAGACCCAGTACTTC. Encoded protein: CASSLGGTGMETQYF.